Listed below are T cell receptor beta chains from one sample, sequenced in a study of neurological immune-mediated disorders. TCRdb recomputed calls from the 5' RACE reads with MiXCR, one row per CDR3 protein. The table shows around 25,000 distinct CDR3 sequences, with roughly 20% occurring only once. The source material was PBMCs. Receptors originate from a woman aged 55-70 years in good health. The CDR3 runs from the conserved cysteine through the conserved F or W. A D gene is named only where the DNA matches it firmly. The size field is filled for only some rows; it gives once, few, many or a size class.

j_call	d_call	clone_size	v_call	cdr3_nt	cdr3_aa
TRBJ2-2	NA	many	TRBV9	TGTGCCAGCAGCGCTACCGGGTCCCTTACCGGGGAGCTGTTTTTT	CASSATGSLTGELFF
TRBJ2-1	NA	NA	TRBV30	TGTGCCTGGAGTGTACTGGAACTTAACAATGAGCAGTTCTTC	CAWSVLELNNEQFF
TRBJ2-2	TRBD2	many	TRBV7-7	TGTGCCAGCAGCCCGAAGCGGGAGAGCACCGGGGAGCTGTTTTTT	CASSPKRESTGELFF
TRBJ2-3	NA	many	TRBV7-9	TGTGCCAGCAGCAAGGCAGATACGCAGTATTTT	CASSKADTQYF
TRBJ2-7	TRBD2	NA	TRBV20-1	TGCAGTGCTTCACTTCGGGAACTAGAGCGGGAAGACGAGCAGTACTTC	CSASLRELEREDEQYF
TRBJ1-3	NA	many	TRBV25-1	TGTGCCAGCAGTGAAAATTGGGCAGGGATAGGAAACACCATATATTTT	CASSENWAGIGNTIYF
TRBJ2-1	NA	medium-sized	TRBV7-2	TGTGCCAGCAGCTTAGATGTTATCGGTGAGCAGTTCTTC	CASSLDVIGEQFF
TRBJ2-1	TRBD2	many	TRBV29-1	TGCAGCTCTCTAGCGGGAGGGAACAATGAGCAGTTCTTC	CSSLAGGNNEQFF
TRBJ2-7	NA	many	TRBV5-1	TGCGCCAGCAGCATTGGGGGATCAACCCCAACCTACGAGCAGTACTTC	CASSIGGSTPTYEQYF
TRBJ2-3	TRBD2	many	TRBV7-2	TGTGCCACCATCCCCCTAGCGGAAAGCACAGATACGCAGTATTTT	CATIPLAESTDTQYF
TRBJ2-7	TRBD1	many	TRBV7-2	TGTGCCAGCAGGAGGACAGGGGACGAGCAGTACTTC	CASRRTGDEQYF
TRBJ2-7	NA	few	TRBV29-1	TGCAGCGTTTTGCAGGGTAGTCGCGAGCAGTACTTC	CSVLQGSREQYF
TRBJ1-1	NA	many	TRBV28	TGTGCCAGCAGTTTGAAAAGGGGAATTATGAACACTGAAGCTTTCTTT	CASSLKRGIMNTEAFF
TRBJ2-1	NA	many	TRBV6-2/TRBV6-3	TGTGCCAGCAGGGCAGGGTACAATGAGCAGTTCTTC	CASRAGYNEQFF
TRBJ2-7	TRBD1	many	TRBV4-2	TGTGCCAGCAGCCTCGGGACAGGGGGCGAGATCTACGAGCAGTACTTC	CASSLGTGGEIYEQYF
TRBJ2-7	NA	many	TRBV10-3	TGTGCCATCAGTCCGGGACACTACGAGCAGTACTTC	CAISPGHYEQYF
TRBJ1-1	NA	many	TRBV18	TGTGCCAGCTCCCGAACAGGGAACACTGAAGCTTTCTTT	CASSRTGNTEAFF
TRBJ2-1	NA	many	TRBV7-9	TGTGCCAGCAGCTTAGGTGCCTACCCCGTAATAGTGAGGGATGAGCAGTTCTTC	CASSLGAYPVIVRDEQFF
TRBJ1-1	TRBD1	NA	TRBV3-1	TGTGCCAGCAGCCTTCGGACAGGTCCTACTTCATTCTTT	CASSLRTGPTSFF
TRBJ2-4	NA	many	TRBV7-2	TGTGCCAGCAGTCCTAGCAGTTTTGACAAAAACATTCAGTACTTC	CASSPSSFDKNIQYF
TRBJ2-1	TRBD1	many	TRBV28	TGTGCCAGCAGTTTAATTTGGACAGGGAGCAATGAGCAGTTCTTC	CASSLIWTGSNEQFF
TRBJ2-1	NA	many	TRBV4-1	TGCGCCAGCAGCCAAGTCGACATCCTCTCCTACAATGAGCAGTTCTTC	CASSQVDILSYNEQFF
TRBJ2-7	TRBD1	many	TRBV7-9	TGTGCCAGCAGCTTAAGAACCGGGACAGGGTCCTACGAGCAGTACTTC	CASSLRTGTGSYEQYF
TRBJ1-1	NA	many	TRBV7-2	TGTGCCAGCAGCTTATCAAGGGGAACTGAAGCTTTCTTT	CASSLSRGTEAFF
TRBJ2-1	NA	many	TRBV6-2/TRBV6-3	TGTGCCAGCAGTTATAGGCGGTCCGATGAGCAGTTCTTC	CASSYRRSDEQFF
TRBJ1-4	NA	NA	TRBV5-1	TGCGCCAGCAGCTTGGCTAGCCGTGATTGGAGGGAGACAACTAATGAAAAACTGATTTTT	CASSLASRDWRETTNEKLIF
TRBJ2-7	TRBD2	NA	TRBV29-1	TGCAGCGTTGCGGCGGGGGACGAGCAGTACTTC	CSVAAGDEQYF
TRBJ2-3	TRBD2	NA	TRBV27	TGTGCCAGCAGTTTAAAGGGACTAGCGAGGAGCACAGATACGCAGTATTTT	CASSLKGLARSTDTQYF
TRBJ2-3	NA	many	TRBV4-3	TGCGCCAGCAGCCTCCTGGCGGGACCGACAGATACGCAGTATTTT	CASSLLAGPTDTQYF
TRBJ2-3	TRBD2	few	TRBV5-1	TGCGCCAGCAGCTCCCCATGGACTAGCGGGGGAAGCACAGATACGCAGTATTTT	CASSSPWTSGGSTDTQYF
TRBJ1-5	NA	few	TRBV6-2/TRBV6-3	TGTGCCAGCAGTTACAGTTATAGCAATCAGCCCCAGCATTTT	CASSYSYSNQPQHF
TRBJ2-7	NA	few	TRBV7-9	TGTGCCAGCAGCTTACAGAACTACGAGCAGTACTTC	CASSLQNYEQYF
TRBJ2-3	NA	many	TRBV7-2	TGTGCCAGCAGCGCACAGAGTGATACGCAGTATTTT	CASSAQSDTQYF
TRBJ2-5	NA	many	TRBV7-3	TGTGCCAGCAGCTTAGGCGGGACGAGAGGAGAGACCCAGTACTTC	CASSLGGTRGETQYF
TRBJ2-5	NA	NA	TRBV5-1	TGCGCCAGCAGCTTGGAAGGAGGCTACGTGAACCAGTACTTC	CASSLEGGYVNQYF
TRBJ2-5	TRBD1	many	TRBV2	TGTGCCAGCAGACGGACAGGCGAAGAGACCCAGTACTTC	CASRRTGEETQYF
TRBJ2-5	NA	many	TRBV15	TGTGCCACCAGCAGAGGCAGGGGTGAGACCCAGTACTTC	CATSRGRGETQYF
TRBJ2-3	NA	many	TRBV5-1	TGCGCCAGCAGCCCCGACACGAGCGCAGATACGCAGTATTTT	CASSPDTSADTQYF
TRBJ1-2	NA	many	TRBV25-1	TGTGCCAGCAGACAGGACTATGGCTACACCTTC	CASRQDYGYTF